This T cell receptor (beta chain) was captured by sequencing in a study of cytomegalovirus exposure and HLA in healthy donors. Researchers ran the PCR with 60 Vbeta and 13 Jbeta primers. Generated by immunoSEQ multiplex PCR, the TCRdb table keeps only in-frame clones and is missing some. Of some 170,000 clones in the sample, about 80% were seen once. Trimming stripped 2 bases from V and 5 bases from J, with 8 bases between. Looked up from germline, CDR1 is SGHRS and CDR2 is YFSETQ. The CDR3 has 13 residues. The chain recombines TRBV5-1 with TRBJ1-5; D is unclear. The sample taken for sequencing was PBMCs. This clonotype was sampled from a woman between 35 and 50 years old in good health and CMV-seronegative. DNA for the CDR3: TGCGCCAGCAGCTTAACGGAGGATCAGCCCCAGCATTTT. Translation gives CASSLTEDQPQHF.